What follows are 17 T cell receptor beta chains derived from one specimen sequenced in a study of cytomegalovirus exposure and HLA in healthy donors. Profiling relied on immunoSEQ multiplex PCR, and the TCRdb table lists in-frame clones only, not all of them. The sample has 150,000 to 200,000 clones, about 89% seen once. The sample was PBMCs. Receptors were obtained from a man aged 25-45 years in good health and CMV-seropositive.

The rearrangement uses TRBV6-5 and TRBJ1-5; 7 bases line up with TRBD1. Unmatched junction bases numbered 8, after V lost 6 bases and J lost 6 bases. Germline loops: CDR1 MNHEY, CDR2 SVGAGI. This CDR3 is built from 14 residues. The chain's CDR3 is CASSERGRGQPQHF. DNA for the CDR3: TGTGCCAGCAGCGAAAGGGGGCGCGGTCAGCCCCAGCATTTT.

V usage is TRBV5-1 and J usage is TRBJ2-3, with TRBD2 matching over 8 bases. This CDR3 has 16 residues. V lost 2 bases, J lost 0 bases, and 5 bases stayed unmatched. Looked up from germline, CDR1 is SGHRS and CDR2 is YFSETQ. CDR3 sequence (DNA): TGCGCCAGCAGCTTTATAGCGGGATCTAGCACAGATACGCAGTATTTT. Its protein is CASSFIAGSSTDTQYF.

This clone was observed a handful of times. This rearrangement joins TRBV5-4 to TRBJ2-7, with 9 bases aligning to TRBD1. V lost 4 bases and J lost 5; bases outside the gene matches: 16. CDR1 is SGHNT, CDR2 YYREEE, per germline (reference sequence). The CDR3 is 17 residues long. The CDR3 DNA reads TGTGCCAGCAGCCCCCCTAAGTCAGGACAGGGGTTCGACGAGCAGTACTTC. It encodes CASSPPKSGQGFDEQYF.

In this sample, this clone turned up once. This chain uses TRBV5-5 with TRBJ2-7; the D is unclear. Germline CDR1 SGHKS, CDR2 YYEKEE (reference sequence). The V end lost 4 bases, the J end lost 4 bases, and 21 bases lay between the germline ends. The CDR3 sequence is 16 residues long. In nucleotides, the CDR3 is TGTGCCAGCAGCCCCACCCCCTTCCCTGGGAATTACGAGCAGTACTTC. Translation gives CASSPTPFPGNYEQYF.

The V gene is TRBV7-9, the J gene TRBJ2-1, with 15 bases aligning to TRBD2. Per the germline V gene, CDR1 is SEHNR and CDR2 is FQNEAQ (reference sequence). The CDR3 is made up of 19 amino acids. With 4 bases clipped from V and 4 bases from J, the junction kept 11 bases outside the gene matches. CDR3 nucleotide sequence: TGTGCCAGCAGCTGGACTAGCGGGGGGGCTATCACCTTTTACAATGAGCAGTTCTTC. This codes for CASSWTSGGAITFYNEQFF.

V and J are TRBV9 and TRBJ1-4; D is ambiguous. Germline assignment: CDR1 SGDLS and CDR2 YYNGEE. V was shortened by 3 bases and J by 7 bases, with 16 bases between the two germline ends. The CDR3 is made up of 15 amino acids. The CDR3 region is CASSDNSRRGEKLFF. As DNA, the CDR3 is TGTGCCAGCAGCGACAACTCGCGGCGGGGTGAAAAACTGTTTTTT.

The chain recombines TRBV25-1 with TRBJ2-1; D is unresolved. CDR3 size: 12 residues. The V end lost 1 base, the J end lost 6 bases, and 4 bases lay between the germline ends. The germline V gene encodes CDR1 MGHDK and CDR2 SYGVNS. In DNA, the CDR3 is TGTGCCAGCAGTGAATGGGCCAATGAGCAGTTCTTC. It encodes CASSEWANEQFF.

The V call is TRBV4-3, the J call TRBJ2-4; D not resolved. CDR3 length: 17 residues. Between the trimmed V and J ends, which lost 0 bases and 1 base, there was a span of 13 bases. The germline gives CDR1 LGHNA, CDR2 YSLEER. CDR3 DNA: TGCGCCAGCAGCCAAGATTGGCGTGGTTGGGCCAAAAACATTCAGTACTTC. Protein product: CASSQDWRGWAKNIQYF.

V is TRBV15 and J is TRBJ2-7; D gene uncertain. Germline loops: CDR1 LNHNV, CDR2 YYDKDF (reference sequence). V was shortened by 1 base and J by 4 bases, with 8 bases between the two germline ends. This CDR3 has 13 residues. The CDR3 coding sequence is TGTGCCACCAGCAGAGGACCATTTTACGAGCAGTACTTC. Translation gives CATSRGPFYEQYF. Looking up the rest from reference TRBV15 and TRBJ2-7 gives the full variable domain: DAMVIQNPRYQVTQFGKPVTLSCSQTLNHNVMYWYQQKSSQAPKLLFHYYDKDFNNEADTPDNFQSRRPNTSFCFLDIRSPGLGDTAMYLCATSRGPFYEQYFGPGTRLTVT.

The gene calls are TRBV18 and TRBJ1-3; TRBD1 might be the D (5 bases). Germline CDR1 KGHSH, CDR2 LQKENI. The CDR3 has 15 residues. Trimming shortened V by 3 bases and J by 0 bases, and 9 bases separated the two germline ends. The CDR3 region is CASSPDKSSGNTIYF. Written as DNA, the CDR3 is TGTGCCAGCTCACCGGACAAGAGCTCTGGAAACACCATATATTTT.

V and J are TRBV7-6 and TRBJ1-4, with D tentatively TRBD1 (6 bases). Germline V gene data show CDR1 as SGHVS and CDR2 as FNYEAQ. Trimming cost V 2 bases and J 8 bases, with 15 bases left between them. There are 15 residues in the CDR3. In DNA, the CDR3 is TGTGCCAGCAGCTTAAATGCGGGGGCGCGGGAAAAACTGTTTTTT. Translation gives CASSLNAGAREKLFF.

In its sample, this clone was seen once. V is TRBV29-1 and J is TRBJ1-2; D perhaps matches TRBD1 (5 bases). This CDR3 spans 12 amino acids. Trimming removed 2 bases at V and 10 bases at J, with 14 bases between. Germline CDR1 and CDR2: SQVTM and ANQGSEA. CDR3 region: CSVERGRIDYTF. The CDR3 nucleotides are TGCAGCGTTGAACGGGGCCGAATAGACTACACCTTC.

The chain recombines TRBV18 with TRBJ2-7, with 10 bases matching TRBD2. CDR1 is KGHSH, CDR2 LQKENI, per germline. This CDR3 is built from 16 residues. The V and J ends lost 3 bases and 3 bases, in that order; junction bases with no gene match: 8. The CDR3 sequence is CASSPLASGSNYEQYF. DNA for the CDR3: TGTGCCAGCTCACCCTTGGCTAGCGGGAGTAACTACGAGCAGTACTTC.

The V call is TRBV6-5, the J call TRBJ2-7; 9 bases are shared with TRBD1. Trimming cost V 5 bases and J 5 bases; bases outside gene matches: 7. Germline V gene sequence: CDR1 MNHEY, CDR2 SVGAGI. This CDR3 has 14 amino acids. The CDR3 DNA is TGTGCCAGCAGTCAAGAACAGGGGGCAGACGAGCAGTACTTC. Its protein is CASSQEQGADEQYF.

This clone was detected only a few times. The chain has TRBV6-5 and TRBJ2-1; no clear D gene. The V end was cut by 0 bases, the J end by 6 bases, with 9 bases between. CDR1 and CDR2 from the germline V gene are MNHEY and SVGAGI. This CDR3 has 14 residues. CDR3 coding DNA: TGTGCCAGCAGTTACTCGGGCAGTTCCAATGAGCAGTTCTTC. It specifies CASSYSGSSNEQFF.

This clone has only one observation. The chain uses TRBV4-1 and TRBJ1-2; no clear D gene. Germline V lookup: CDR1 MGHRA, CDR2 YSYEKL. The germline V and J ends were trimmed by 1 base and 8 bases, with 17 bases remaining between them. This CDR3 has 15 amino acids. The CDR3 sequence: CASSQGATENQGYTF. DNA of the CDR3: TGCGCCAGCAGCCAAGGGGCTACAGAAAACCAAGGCTACACCTTC.

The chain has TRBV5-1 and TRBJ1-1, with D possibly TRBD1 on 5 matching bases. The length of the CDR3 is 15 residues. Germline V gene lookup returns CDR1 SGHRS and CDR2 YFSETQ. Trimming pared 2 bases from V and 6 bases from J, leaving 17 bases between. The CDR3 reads CASSLSLPGQSEAFF. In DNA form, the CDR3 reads TGCGCCAGCAGCTTATCACTTCCGGGGCAGTCTGAAGCTTTCTTT.